The 5 T cell receptor beta chains presented below share a single source sample, sequenced in a study of CD8 T cells in ankylosing spondylitis (dated by TCRdb to between 2016 and 2019). The paper as a whole reports these results and caveats: A TCR beta motif of several highly homologous amino acid variants appeared characteristic of blood from ankylosing spondylitis patients.

Their cognate antigens are unknown. Library construction relied on 5' RACE. Sequenced on an Illumina HiSeq 2500. Clones were called with MiXCR by TCRdb after fastp trimmed the public reads at Q25, and only in-frame beta chains were retained. Identical CDR3 protein sequences are pooled into one entry, listed with their most common genes and DNA. This sample lists 300,000 to 400,000 distinct CDR3 sequences; more than 20% were detected once. Approximately 15% of the sample comes from the top ten. Sequences were obtained from blood, either unsorted or a sorted T cell fraction (not recorded which). These receptors all stem from a male donor with ankylosing spondylitis.

This clonotype appeared a few times. The chain is built from TRBV29-1 and TRBJ2-3; no clear D gene. V lost 0 bases, J lost 1 base, and 11 bases lay in between. The CDR3 has 15 amino acids. CDR1 and CDR2 (germline): SQVTM, ANQGSEA. The CDR3 coding sequence is TGCAGCGTTGAAGATCCTCTCTTCGGCACAGATACGCAGTATTTT. Its protein product is CSVEDPLFGTDTQYF.

V usage is TRBV18 and J usage is TRBJ2-1; D is perhaps TRBD1 or TRBD2 (6 bases each). Germline-derived CDR1 and CDR2 are KGHSH and LQKENI. CDR3 length equals 18 residues. Trimming shortened V by 0 bases and J by 9 bases, and 24 bases separated the two germline ends. CDR3 sequence: CASSPPIGGPTSAGEQFF. The DNA for the CDR3 is TGTGCCAGCTCACCACCGATCGGGGGCCCAACTTCAGCGGGTGAGCAGTTCTTC. Drawing the rest from reference TRBV18 and TRBJ2-1, the complete variable domain is NAGVMQNPRHLVRRRGQEARLRCSPMKGHSHVYWYRQLPEEGLKFMVYLQKENIIDESGMPKERFSAEFPKEGPSILRIQQVVRGDSAAYFCASSPPIGGPTSAGEQFFGPGTRLTVL.

The sample holds a few counts of this clonotype. At one boundary the junction diverges from the germline segment, which might be a read error. The rearrangement uses TRBV7-7 and TRBJ2-1, with 8 bases aligning to TRBD2. Per germline, CDR1 SSHAT and CDR2 FNYEAQ (reference sequence). The CDR3 sequence is 15 residues long. The CDR3 bases are TGTGCTAGCAGCTTAGACCCCACCCGACTAGCGGAGCAGTTCTTC. It specifies CASSLDPTRLAEQFF.

CDR3 DNA: TGCAGTGCTGGACTAGCGGGAGGAGTGTACAATGAGCAGTTCTTC. It specifies CSAGLAGGVYNEQFF. The rearrangement joins TRBV20-1 to TRBJ2-1; TRBD2 aligns across 14 bases. The V segment lost 5 bases and the J segment 4 bases; nucleotides outside the gene matches: 4. CDR3 length: 15 amino acids. Germline lookup yields CDR1 DFQATT and CDR2 SNEGSKA (reference sequence).

The rearrangement uses TRBV12-3 or TRBV12-4 and TRBJ2-1; 13 bases match TRBD2. The CDR3 extends over 15 amino acids. Trimming at V came to 5 bases and at J to 6 bases, leaving 4 bases not matched to a gene. In DNA form, the CDR3 reads TGTGCCAGCAGTGTCGGGACTAGCGGGACCAATGAGCAGTTCTTC. Translation gives CASSVGTSGTNEQFF.